This is a list of T cell receptor beta chains from one sample in a study of blood T cell repertoires in COVID-19. Using immunoSEQ multiplex PCR, the repertoire was profiled, and TCRdb retains in-frame clones only, with some absent. Among 140,000 to 150,000 clones listed, around 89% were seen once. The source material was peripheral blood. The receptors shown here come from a man between 60 and 70 years old with active or convalescent COVID-19. Both conserved end residues are part of each CDR3. A D gene is named only where the DNA matches it firmly. Only some rows state a clone size, as once, few, many or a class for expanded clones.

size | J | D | V | DNA | CDR3
few | TRBJ1-1 | TRBD1 | TRBV6-5 | TGTGCCTTGGGACAGGGACCAATGAACACTGAAGCTTTCTTT | CALGQGPMNTEAFF
NA | TRBJ2-5 | NA | TRBV2 | TGTGCCAGCAGTGAAGTTAGGAGCGGGCGTCAGTACTTC | CASSEVRSGRQYF
NA | TRBJ1-4 | NA | TRBV28 | TGTGCCAGCAGTCGGGACGGGAGGGAAAAACTGTTTTTT | CASSRDGREKLFF
NA | TRBJ2-3 | NA | TRBV19 | TGTGCCAGTAGTGAACAGGCCACAGATACGCAGTATTTT | CASSEQATDTQYF
NA | TRBJ2-3 | TRBD2 | TRBV5-1 | TGCGCCAGCAGCTTAAGCGGGAGGGCAGATACGCAGTATTTT | CASSLSGRADTQYF
NA | TRBJ2-5 | NA | TRBV2 | TGTGCCAGCAGCCGGTCTGGCCAAGAGACCCAGTACTTC | CASSRSGQETQYF
once | TRBJ1-4 | NA | TRBV29-1 | TGCAGCGTGAAACAGGGAACCGTGGAAAAACTGTTTTTT | CSVKQGTVEKLFF
NA | TRBJ1-1 | NA | TRBV11-2 | TGTGCCAGCAGCTTAGCGCCAGGGAGGTGGAGCACTGAAGCTTTCTTT | CASSLAPGRWSTEAFF
NA | TRBJ1-1 | TRBD1 | TRBV11-1 | TGTGCCAGCAGCTTTGCACAGGGGGAGGGTAACACTGAAGCTTTCTTT | CASSFAQGEGNTEAFF
NA | TRBJ1-2 | NA | TRBV5-4 | TGTGCCAACAGCTTGATGGGAGGAAACTATGGCTACACCTTC | CANSLMGGNYGYTF